This T cell receptor (beta chain) was obtained from a study of radiation and T cells in renal cell carcinoma. Assay used: immunoSEQ multiplex PCR; TCRdb lists only in-frame clones, some missing. The sample holds fewer than 10,000 clones, about 66% seen once. Treatment indicated: treatment-naive control, cytoreductive nephrectomy. This CDR3 is 13 amino acids long. Deletions cut 4 bases from V and 9 bases from J, with 13 bases between. Germline V gene sequence: CDR1 SGHDN, CDR2 FVKESK. The source was tumor tissue, collected from a patient whose treatment was nephrectomy without radiotherapy. The genes are TRBV14 and TRBJ2-1; D unclear. The sequence was collected from a man between 60 and 75 years old with renal cell carcinoma. The chain's CDR3 is CASSLNPMGEQFF. The CDR3 bases are TGTGCCAGCAGCCTAAACCCGATGGGTGAGCAGTTCTTC.